The clone carrying this T cell receptor (beta chain) was counted at least ten times. Its antigen is as yet unknown. This entry belongs to a study of T cell repertoires in cytomegalovirus infection. Whole-study context: Public TCR beta signature analysis indicated the presence of both CMV infection and matching HLA type.

The germline V and J ends were trimmed by 2 bases and 9 bases, with 14 bases remaining between them. The CDR3 is 14 residues long. Germline V gene lookup returns CDR1 SGHVS and CDR2 FQNEAQ. TCRdb itself ran the reads through MiXCR, one entry per CDR3 protein. The table lists 310,000 or so distinct CDR3 sequences, roughly a tenth of them singletons, with around 2.4% in the top ten. Findings of the study overall: The ex vivo response was dominated by HLA-C-restricted CMV-specific TCR beta clonotypes. Cumulative frequency of public TCR beta families picked out carriers of CMV plus the relevant HLA.

The sample consisted of PBMCs. This sequence was found in a human donor in good health (CMV status not recorded). Some clones in this sample may be carry-over from other donors' samples. V usage is TRBV7-8 and J usage is TRBJ1-5, with a possible D match to TRBD1 (5 bases). CDR3 DNA sequence: TGTGCCAGCAGCTTATCCCGGTCCGGGGGGCCCCAGCATTTT. It codes for CASSLSRSGGPQHF.